One sample yielded the 10 T cell receptor beta chains listed below, sequenced in a study of blood T cell repertoires in COVID-19. The protocol was immunoSEQ multiplex PCR, while the TCRdb copy is restricted to in-frame clones and leaves out a portion. There are 90,000 to 150,000 clones in the sample; about nine tenths occur only once, and 7.7% lies in the top ten. Sequencing input: peripheral blood. All receptors derive from a human donor in a cohort sampled during active COVID-19.

The chain uses TRBV6-5 and TRBJ2-7, with D maybe TRBD1 (6 bases). The CDR3 runs to 15 residues. Germline CDR1 MNHEY, CDR2 SVGAGI. With 7 bases removed from V and 6 bases from J, the gap between germline ends came to 22 bases. The CDR3 DNA is TGTGCCAGCACCAAATCCGGGACATACCTAGTCGAGCAGTACTTC. Amino acid sequence: CASTKSGTYLVEQYF.

This clone was found a few times. This sequence joins TRBV19 and TRBJ1-5; D is perhaps TRBD1 (6 bases). Germline-derived CDR1 and CDR2 are LNHDA and SQIVND (reference sequence). V was clipped by 4 bases and J by 6 bases, with 13 bases between them. This CDR3 contains 14 residues. DNA for the CDR3: TGTGCCAGTAGTAGGGGAGGGGGGACTCAGCCCCAGCATTTT. This translates into CASSRGGGTQPQHF.

J is TRBJ2-2 and V is TRBV4-1; TRBD2 is a possible D gene (6 bases). The V end lost 2 bases, the J end lost 1 base, and 11 bases lay between the germline ends. The CDR3 contains 16 residues. The germline CDR1 and CDR2 sequences are MGHRA and YSYEKL. As DNA, the CDR3 is TGCGCCAGCAGCCAATATTCGGGACTGAACACCGGGGAGCTGTTTTTT. Translated, it gives CASSQYSGLNTGELFF.

The J gene is TRBJ1-4, the V gene TRBV7-8; D gene ambiguous. Trimming shortened V by 5 bases and J by 8 bases, and 15 bases separated the two germline ends. Germline V lookup: CDR1 SGHVS, CDR2 FQNEAQ. The CDR3 is 14 amino acids. CDR3 residues: CASSETSGREKLFF. CDR3 nucleotides: TGTGCCAGCAGCGAAACTTCCGGGAGGGAAAAACTGTTTTTT.

In this sample, this clone turned up once. This chain joins TRBV7-9 and TRBJ2-7; D may be TRBD1 (6 bases). The CDR3 length is 16 residues. Trimming took off 5 bases at V and 7 bases at J, with 24 bases between the two ends. Germline V gene sequence: CDR1 SEHNR, CDR2 FQNEAQ (reference sequence). For the CDR3, the DNA is TGTGCCAGCAGCGAAGGGGTGGTTCAGGGGCCGGGGGAGCAGTACTTC. Its protein is CASSEGVVQGPGEQYF.

Details on this clone: An end of the junction does not agree with germline; a read error may underlie this. The chain combines TRBV7-7 with TRBJ2-1; tentative D call: TRBD1 (5 bases). The CDR3 has 17 amino acids. Germline loops: CDR1 SSHAT, CDR2 FNYEAQ (reference sequence). CDR3 bases: TGTGCTAGCAGCTTAGCAACTATGGGCTCAGGGTTGAATGAGCAGTTCTTC. Amino acids: CASSLATMGSGLNEQFF.

The chain combines TRBV9 with TRBJ2-7; 7 bases are a match to TRBD1. The V gene's germline CDR1 is SGDLS and CDR2 YYNGEE. V lost 5 bases, J lost 1 base, and 6 bases stayed unmatched. The CDR3 sequence is 14 residues long. CDR3 DNA: TGTGCCAGCAGTCACAGGGGATTGTCCTACGAGCAGTACTTC. Translating it yields CASSHRGLSYEQYF. Full variable domain (remainder filled in from reference TRBV9 and TRBJ2-7): DSGVTQTPKHLITATGQRVTLRCSPRSGDLSVYWYQQSLDQGLQFLIQYYNGEERAKGNILERFSAQQFPDLHSELNLSSLELGDSALYFCASSHRGLSYEQYFGPGTRLTVT.

This chain uses TRBV18 with TRBJ1-1, with D possibly matching TRBD1 (5 bases). This CDR3 is built from 14 residues. Germline V gene lookup returns CDR1 KGHSH and CDR2 LQKENI. V was clipped by 3 bases and J by 6 bases, with 14 bases between them. The chain's CDR3 is CASSPSRAKAEAFF. As DNA, the CDR3 is TGTGCCAGCTCACCTTCCAGGGCTAAGGCTGAAGCTTTCTTT.

This chain uses TRBV20-1 with TRBJ2-3, with D uncertain. The CDR3 spans 14 residues. V was trimmed by 3 bases and J by 0 bases, leaving 10 bases between them. Per the germline V gene, CDR1 is DFQATT and CDR2 is SNEGSKA (reference sequence). The CDR3 DNA sequence: TGCAGTGCTAGTTGGCGAGCGAGCACAGATACGCAGTATTTT. It codes for CSASWRASTDTQYF.

The V and J genes are TRBV11-2 and TRBJ1-1, with no clear D. The CDR3 loop spans 14 amino acids. V was trimmed by 2 bases and J by 0 bases, leaving 7 bases between them. Germline V gene sequence: CDR1 SGHAT, CDR2 FQNNGV. This CDR3 is CASSLWQMNTEAFF. CDR3 coding DNA: TGTGCCAGCAGCTTATGGCAGATGAACACTGAAGCTTTCTTT.